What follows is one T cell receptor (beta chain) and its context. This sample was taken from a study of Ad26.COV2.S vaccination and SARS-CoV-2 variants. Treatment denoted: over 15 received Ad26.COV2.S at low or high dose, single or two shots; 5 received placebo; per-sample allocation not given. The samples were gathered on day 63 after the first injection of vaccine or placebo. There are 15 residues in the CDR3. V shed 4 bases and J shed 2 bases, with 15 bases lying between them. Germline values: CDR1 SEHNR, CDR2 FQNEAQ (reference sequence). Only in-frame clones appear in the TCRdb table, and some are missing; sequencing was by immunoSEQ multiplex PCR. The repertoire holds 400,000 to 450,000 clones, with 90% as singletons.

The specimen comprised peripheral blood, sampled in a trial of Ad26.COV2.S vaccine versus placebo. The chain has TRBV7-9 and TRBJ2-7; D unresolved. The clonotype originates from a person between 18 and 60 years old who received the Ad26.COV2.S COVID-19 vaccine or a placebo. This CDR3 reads CASSSPLALTYEQYF. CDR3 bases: TGTGCCAGCAGCTCCCCTCTGGCGTTAACCTACGAGCAGTACTTC. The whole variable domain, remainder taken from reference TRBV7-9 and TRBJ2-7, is DTGVSQNPRHKITKRGQNVTFRCDPISEHNRLYWYRQTLGQGPEFLTYFQNEAQLEKSRLLSDRFSAERPKGSFSTLEIQRTEQGDSAMYLCASSSPLALTYEQYFGPGTRLTVT.